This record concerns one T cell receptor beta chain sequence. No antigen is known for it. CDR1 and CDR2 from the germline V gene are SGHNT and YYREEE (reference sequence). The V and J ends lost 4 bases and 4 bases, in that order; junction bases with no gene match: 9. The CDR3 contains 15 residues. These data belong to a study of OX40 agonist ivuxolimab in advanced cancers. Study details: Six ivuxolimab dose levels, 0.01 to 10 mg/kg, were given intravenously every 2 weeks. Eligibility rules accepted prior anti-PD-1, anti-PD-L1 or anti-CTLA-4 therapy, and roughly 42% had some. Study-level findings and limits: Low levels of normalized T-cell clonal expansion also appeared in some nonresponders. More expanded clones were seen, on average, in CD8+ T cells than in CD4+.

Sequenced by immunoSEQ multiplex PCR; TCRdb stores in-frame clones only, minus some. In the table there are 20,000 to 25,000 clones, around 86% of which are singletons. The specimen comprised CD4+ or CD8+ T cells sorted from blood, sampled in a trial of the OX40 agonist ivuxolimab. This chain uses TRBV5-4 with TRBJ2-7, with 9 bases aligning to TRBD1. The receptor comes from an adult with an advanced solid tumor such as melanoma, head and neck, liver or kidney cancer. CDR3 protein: CASSNPGQGVYEQYF. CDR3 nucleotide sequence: TGTGCCAGCAGCAACCCGGGACAGGGTGTTTACGAGCAGTACTTC.